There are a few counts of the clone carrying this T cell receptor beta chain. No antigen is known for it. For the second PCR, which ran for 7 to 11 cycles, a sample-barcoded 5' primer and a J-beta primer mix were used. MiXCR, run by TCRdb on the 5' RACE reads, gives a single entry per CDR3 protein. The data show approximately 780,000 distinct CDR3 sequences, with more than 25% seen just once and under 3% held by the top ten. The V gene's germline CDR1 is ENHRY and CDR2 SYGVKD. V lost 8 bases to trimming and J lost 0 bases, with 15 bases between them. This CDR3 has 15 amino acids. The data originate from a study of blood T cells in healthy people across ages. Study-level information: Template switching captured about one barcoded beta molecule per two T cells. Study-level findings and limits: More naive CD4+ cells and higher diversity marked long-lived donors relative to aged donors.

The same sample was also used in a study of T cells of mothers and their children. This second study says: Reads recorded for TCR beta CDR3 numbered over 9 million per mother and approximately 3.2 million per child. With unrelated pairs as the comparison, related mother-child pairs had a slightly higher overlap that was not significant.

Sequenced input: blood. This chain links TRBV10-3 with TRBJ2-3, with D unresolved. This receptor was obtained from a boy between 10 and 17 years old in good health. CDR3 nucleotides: TGTGCCATCGGCACGCGGTCGACTAGCACAGATACGCAGTATTTT. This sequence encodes CAIGTRSTSTDTQYF.